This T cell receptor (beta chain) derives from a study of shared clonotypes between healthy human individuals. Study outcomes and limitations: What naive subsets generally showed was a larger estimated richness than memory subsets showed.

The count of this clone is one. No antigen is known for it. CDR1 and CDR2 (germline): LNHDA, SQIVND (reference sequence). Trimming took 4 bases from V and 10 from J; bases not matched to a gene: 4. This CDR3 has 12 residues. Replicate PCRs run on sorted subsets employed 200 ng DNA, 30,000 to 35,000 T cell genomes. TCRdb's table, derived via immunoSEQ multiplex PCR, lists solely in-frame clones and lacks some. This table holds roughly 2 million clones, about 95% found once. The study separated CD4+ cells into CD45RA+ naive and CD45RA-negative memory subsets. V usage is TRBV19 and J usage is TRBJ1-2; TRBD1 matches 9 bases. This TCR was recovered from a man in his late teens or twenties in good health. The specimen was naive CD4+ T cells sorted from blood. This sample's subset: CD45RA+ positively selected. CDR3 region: CASSRWTGDYTF. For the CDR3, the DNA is TGTGCCAGTAGTAGATGGACAGGGGACTACACCTTC.